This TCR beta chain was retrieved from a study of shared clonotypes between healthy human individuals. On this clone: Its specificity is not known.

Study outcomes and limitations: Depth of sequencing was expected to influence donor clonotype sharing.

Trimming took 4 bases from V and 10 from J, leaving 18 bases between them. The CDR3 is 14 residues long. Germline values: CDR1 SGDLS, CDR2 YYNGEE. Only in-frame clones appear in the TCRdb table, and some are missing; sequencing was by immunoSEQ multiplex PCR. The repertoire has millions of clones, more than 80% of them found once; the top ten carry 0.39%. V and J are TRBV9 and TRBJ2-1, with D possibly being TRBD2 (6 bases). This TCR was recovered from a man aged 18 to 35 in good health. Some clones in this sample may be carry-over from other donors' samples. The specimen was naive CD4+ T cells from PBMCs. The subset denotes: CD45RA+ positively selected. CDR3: CASSPTGLPGEQFF. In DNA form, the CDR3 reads TGTGCCAGCAGCCCGACGGGACTCCCCGGCGAGCAGTTCTTC.